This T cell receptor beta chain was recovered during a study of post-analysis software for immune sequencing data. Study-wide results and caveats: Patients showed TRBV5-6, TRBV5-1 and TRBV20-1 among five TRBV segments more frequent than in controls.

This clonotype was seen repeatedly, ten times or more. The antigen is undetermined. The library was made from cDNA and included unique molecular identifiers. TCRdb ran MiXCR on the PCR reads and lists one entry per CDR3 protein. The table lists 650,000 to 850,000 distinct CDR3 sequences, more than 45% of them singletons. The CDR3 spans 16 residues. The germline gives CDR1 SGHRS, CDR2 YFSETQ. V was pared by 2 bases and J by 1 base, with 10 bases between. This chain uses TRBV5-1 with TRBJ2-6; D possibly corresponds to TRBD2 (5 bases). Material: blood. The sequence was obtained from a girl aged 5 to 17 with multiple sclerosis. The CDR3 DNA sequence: TGCGCCAGCAGCTTAGGCGGGCTTTCTGGGGCCAACGTCCTGACTTTC. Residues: CASSLGGLSGANVLTF.